The 3 T cell receptor beta chains below all came from one sample that was sequenced in a study of blood T cell repertoires in COVID-19. Clones were sequenced by immunoSEQ multiplex PCR, and TCRdb holds only the in-frame ones, with some missing. The sample contains a few hundred thousand clones, around 90% of which appear only once. Sequenced: peripheral blood. The source of these receptors is a human donor in a cohort sampled during active COVID-19.

V is TRBV18 and J is TRBJ2-6; D gene unclear. This CDR3 spans 18 amino acids. Trimming took 2 bases from V and 0 from J, leaving 14 bases between them. Looked up from germline, CDR1 is KGHSH and CDR2 is LQKENI. Here the CDR3 DNA reads TGTGCCAGCTCACCATTACCAGGCGTTGCCTCTGGGGCCAACGTCCTGACTTTC. Translating gives CASSPLPGVASGANVLTF.

In its sample, this clone was seen a few times. V usage is TRBV27 and J usage is TRBJ1-1; TRBD1 matches 12 bases. With 4 bases clipped from V and 4 bases from J, the junction kept 7 bases outside the gene matches. Germline assignment: CDR1 MNHEY and CDR2 SMNVEV (reference sequence). The CDR3 loop spans 16 amino acids. The CDR3 here is CASSSGTGGRGTEAFF. The CDR3 DNA follows: TGTGCCAGCAGTTCCGGGACAGGGGGCCGGGGCACTGAAGCTTTCTTT.

This clone was counted once. The genes are TRBV4-3 and TRBJ1-1; a weak D match, TRBD1 (5 bases). The V and J ends lost 1 base and 2 bases respectively, with 14 bases between them. CDR3 size: 16 residues. The germline V gene has CDR1 LGHNA and CDR2 YSLEER. The CDR3, as DNA: TGCGCCAGCAGCCAAGTCCAGGGAGGAAGTAACACTGAAGCTTTCTTT. Translation gives CASSQVQGGSNTEAFF.